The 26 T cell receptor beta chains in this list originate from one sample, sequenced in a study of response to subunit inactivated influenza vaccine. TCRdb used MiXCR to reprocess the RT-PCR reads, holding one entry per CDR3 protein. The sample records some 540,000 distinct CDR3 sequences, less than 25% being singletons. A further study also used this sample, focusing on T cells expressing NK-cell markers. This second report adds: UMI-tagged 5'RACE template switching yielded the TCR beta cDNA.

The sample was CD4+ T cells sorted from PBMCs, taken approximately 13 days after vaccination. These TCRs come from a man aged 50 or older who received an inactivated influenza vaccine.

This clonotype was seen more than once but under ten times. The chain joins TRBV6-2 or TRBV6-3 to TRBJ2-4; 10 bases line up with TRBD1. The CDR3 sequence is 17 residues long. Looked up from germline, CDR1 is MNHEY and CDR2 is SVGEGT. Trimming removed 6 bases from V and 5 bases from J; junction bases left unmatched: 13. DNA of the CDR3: TGTGCCAGCAGAACCGCGGAAGGAGGACAGGGGGAAAACATTCAGTACTTC. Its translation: CASRTAEGGQGENIQYF.

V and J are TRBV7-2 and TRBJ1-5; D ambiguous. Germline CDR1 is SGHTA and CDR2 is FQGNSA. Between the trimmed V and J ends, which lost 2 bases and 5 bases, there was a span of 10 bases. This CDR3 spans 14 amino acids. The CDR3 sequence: CASSLIHGDQPQHF. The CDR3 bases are TGTGCCAGCAGCTTAATACACGGAGATCAGCCCCAGCATTTT.

The CDR3 spells CATSEGRAASGNTIYF. CDR3 nucleotides: TGTGCCACCAGTGAGGGCCGGGCCGCCTCTGGAAACACCATATATTTT. The chain employs TRBV24-1 and TRBJ1-3; no reliable D call. There are 16 residues in the CDR3. Germline V gene sequence: CDR1 KGHDR, CDR2 SFDVKD. Trimming stripped 4 bases from V and 0 bases from J, with 12 bases between.

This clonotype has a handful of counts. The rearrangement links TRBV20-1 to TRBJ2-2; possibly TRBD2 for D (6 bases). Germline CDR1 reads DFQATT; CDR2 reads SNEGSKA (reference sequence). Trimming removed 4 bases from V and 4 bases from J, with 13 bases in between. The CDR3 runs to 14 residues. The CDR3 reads CSANRDGSTGELFF. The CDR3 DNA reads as TGCAGTGCTAATAGGGACGGGAGCACCGGGGAGCTGTTTTTT.

The CDR3 region is CSARSGSYNEKLFF. The CDR3 region has the DNA TGCAGTGCTAGATCCGGGTCCTATAATGAAAAACTGTTTTTT. V and J are TRBV20-1 and TRBJ1-4; D unresolved. Trimming pared 2 bases from V and 4 bases from J, leaving 11 bases between. The CDR3 spans 14 residues. The germline V gene has CDR1 DFQATT and CDR2 SNEGSKA (reference sequence).

CDR3 residues: CASSEGLGVSGELFF. The CDR3 DNA follows: TGTGCCAGCAGTGAGGGCCTGGGGGTGTCCGGGGAGCTGTTTTTT. The genes are TRBV2 and TRBJ2-2; D is tentatively TRBD1 or TRBD2 (5 bases each). In germline, CDR1 is SNHLY, CDR2 FYNNEI. The CDR3 is 15 residues long. Trimming removed 3 bases from V and 6 bases from J, with 14 bases in between.

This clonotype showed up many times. DNA of the CDR3: TGCAGGGCGGGGGAGACCCAGTACTTC. It yields the protein CRAGETQYF. The chain employs TRBV29-1 and TRBJ2-5, with a weak D call TRBD2 (6 bases). This CDR3 contains 9 residues. CDR1 SQVTM and CDR2 ANQGSEA come from the germline V gene. The variable domain in full, completed from reference TRBV29-1 and TRBJ2-5, reads SAVISQKPSRDICQRGTSLTIQCQVDSQVTMMFWYRQQPGQSLTLIATANQGSEATYESGFVIDKFPISRPNLTFSTLTVSNMSPEDSSIYLCRAGETQYFGPGTRLLVL.

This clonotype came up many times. This chain's CDR3 is CASSYLREAFF. The CDR3 bases are TGTGCCAGCAGTTATCTCAGAGAAGCTTTCTTT. The rearrangement uses TRBV6-2 or TRBV6-3 and TRBJ1-1; D unclear. The V gene lost 3 bases and the J gene lost 8 bases, with 7 bases spanning the gap. This CDR3 is 11 amino acids long. Germline V gives CDR1 MNHEY, CDR2 SVGEGT.

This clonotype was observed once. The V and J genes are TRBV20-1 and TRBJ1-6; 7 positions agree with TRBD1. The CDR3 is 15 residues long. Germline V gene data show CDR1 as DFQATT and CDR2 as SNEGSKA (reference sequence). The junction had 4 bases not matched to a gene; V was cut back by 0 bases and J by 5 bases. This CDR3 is CSAREGTANNSPLHF. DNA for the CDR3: TGCAGTGCTAGAGAAGGGACAGCAAATAATTCACCCCTCCACTTT.

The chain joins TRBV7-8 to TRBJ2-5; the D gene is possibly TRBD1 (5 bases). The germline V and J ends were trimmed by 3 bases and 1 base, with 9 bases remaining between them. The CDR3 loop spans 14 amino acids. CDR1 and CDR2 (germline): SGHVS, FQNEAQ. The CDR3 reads CASSFRQSQETQYF. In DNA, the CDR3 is TGTGCCAGCAGCTTTCGACAGAGCCAAGAGACCCAGTACTTC.

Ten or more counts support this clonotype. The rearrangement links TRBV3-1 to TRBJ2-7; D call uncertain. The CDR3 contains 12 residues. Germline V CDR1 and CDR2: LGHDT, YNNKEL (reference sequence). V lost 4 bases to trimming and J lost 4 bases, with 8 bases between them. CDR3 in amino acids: CASSLRSYEQYF. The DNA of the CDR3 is TGTGCCAGCAGCCTAAGGTCGTACGAGCAGTACTTC.

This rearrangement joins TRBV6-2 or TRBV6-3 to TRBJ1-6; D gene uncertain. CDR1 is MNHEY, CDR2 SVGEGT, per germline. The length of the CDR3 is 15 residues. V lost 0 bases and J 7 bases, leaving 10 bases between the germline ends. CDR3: CASSYSANRNSPLHF. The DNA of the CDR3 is TGTGCCAGCAGTTACTCAGCAAACCGAAATTCACCCCTCCACTTT.

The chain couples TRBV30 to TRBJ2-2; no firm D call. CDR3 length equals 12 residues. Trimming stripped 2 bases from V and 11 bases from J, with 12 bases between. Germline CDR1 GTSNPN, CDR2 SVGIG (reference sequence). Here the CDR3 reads CAWSSARYELFF. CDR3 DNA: TGTGCCTGGAGTTCAGCCCGATATGAGCTGTTTTTT.

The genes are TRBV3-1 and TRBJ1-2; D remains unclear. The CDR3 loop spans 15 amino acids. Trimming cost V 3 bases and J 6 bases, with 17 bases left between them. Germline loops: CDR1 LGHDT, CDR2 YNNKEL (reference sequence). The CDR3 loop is CASSQSIRQAHGYTF. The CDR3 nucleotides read TGTGCCAGCAGCCAGAGTATTCGGCAGGCCCATGGCTACACCTTC.

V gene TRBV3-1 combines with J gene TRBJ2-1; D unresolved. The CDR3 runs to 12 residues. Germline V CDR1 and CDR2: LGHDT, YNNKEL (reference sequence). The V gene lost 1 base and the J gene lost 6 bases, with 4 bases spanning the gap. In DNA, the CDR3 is TGTGCCAGCAGCCAAGGCCGCAATGAGCAGTTCTTC. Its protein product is CASSQGRNEQFF.

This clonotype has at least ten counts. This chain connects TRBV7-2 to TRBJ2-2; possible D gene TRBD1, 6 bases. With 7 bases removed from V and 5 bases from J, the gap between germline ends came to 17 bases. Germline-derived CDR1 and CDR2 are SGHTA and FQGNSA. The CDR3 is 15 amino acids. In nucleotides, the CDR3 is TGTGCCAGCACACAGGGTACCCTTAAGACCGGGGAGCTGTTTTTT. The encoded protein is CASTQGTLKTGELFF.

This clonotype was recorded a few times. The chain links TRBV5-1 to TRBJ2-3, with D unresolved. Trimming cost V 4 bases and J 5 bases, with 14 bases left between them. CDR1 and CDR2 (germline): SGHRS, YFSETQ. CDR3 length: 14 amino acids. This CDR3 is CASSPGPGLDTQYF. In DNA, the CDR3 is TGCGCCAGCAGCCCAGGCCCCGGGTTAGATACGCAGTATTTT.

CDR3 DNA: TGTGCCAGCAGCCCCCAAGGACTAGTTGTCTACGAGCAGTACTTC. Its translation: CASSPQGLVVYEQYF. J is TRBJ2-7 and V is TRBV11-2, with 7 bases matching TRBD2. The CDR3 extends over 15 amino acids. The germline CDR1 and CDR2 sequences are SGHAT and FQNNGV. The V gene end was trimmed by 5 bases and the J gene end by 3 bases; junction bases not matched to a gene: 10.

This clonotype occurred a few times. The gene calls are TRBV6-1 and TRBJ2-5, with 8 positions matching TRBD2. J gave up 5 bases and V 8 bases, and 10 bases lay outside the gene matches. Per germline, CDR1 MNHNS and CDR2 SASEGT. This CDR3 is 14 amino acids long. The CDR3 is CASRVAGMDETQYF. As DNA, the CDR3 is TGTGCCAGCCGGGTAGCGGGAATGGATGAGACCCAGTACTTC.

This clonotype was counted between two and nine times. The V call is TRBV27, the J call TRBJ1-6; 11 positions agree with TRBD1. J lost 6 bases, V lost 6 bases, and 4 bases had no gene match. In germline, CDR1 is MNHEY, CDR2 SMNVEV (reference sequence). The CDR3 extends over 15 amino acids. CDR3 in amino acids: CASRRTGGFNSPLHF. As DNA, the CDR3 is TGTGCCAGCAGGAGGACAGGGGGCTTTAATTCACCCCTCCACTTT.

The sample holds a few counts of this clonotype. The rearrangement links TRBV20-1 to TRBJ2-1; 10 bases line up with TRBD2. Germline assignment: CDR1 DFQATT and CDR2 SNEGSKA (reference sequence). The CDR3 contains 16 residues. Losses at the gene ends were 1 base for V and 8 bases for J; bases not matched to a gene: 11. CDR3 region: CSARGIAGGWVHEQFF. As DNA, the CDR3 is TGCAGTGCTAGAGGGATAGCGGGAGGATGGGTCCATGAGCAGTTCTTC.

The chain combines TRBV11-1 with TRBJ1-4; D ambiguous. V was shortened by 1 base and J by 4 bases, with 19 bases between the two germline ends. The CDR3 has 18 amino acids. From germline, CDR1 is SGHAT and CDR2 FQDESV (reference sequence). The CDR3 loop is CASSLVGARSVINEKLFF. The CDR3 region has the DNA TGTGCCAGCAGCTTAGTTGGCGCGAGGTCGGTGATTAATGAAAAACTGTTTTTT.

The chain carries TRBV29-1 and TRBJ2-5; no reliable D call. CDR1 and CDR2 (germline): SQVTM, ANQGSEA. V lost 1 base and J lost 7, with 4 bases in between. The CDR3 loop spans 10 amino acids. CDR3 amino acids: CSVEAATQYF. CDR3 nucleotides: TGCAGCGTTGAAGCAGCGACCCAGTACTTC.

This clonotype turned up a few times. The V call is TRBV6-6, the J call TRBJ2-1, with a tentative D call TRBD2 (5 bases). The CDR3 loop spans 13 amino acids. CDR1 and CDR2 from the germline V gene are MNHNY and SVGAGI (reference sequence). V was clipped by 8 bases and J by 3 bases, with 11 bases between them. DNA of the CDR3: TGTGCCAGCGAGCGGAGCAGCTACAATGAGCAGTTCTTC. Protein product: CASERSSYNEQFF.

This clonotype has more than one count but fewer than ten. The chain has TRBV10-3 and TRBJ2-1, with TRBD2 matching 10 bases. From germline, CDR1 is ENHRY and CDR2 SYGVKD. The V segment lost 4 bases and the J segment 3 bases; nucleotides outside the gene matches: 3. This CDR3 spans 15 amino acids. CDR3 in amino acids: CAISGASGSYNEQFF. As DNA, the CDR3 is TGTGCCATCAGTGGGGCTAGCGGGAGCTACAATGAGCAGTTCTTC.

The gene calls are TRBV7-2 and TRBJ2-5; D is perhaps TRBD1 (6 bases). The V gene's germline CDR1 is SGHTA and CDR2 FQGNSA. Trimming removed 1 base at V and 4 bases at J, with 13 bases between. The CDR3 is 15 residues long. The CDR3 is CASSLVWVRGETQYF. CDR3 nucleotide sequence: TGTGCCAGCAGCTTAGTCTGGGTCAGGGGAGAGACCCAGTACTTC.